The 28 T cell receptor beta chains presented below share a single source sample, sequenced in a study of cytomegalovirus exposure and HLA in healthy donors. PCR involved 60 Vbeta and 13 Jbeta primers. Data came from immunoSEQ multiplex PCR; TCRdb stores just in-frame clones and leaves some out. The table lists 150,000 or so clones, over 60% of them singletons. The sample was PBMCs. These receptors originate from a woman in her late teens or twenties in good health and CMV-seronegative.

The chain combines TRBV19 with TRBJ2-1; D remains ambiguous. The V and J ends lost 3 bases and 6 bases respectively, with 9 bases between them. This CDR3 contains 13 residues. Per the germline V gene, CDR1 is LNHDA and CDR2 is SQIVND (reference sequence). The chain's CDR3 is CASSISLSNEQFF. In nucleotides, the CDR3 is TGTGCCAGTAGTATTTCGTTGAGCAATGAGCAGTTCTTC.

J is TRBJ1-6 and V is TRBV28, with TRBD1 matching 8 bases. Trimming removed 5 bases from V and 7 bases from J; junction bases left unmatched: 7. CDR3 length: 15 amino acids. From germline, CDR1 is MDHEN and CDR2 SYDVKM. The chain's CDR3 is CASSRMDRENSPLHF. CDR3 DNA: TGTGCCAGCAGTCGGATGGACAGGGAGAATTCACCCCTCCACTTT.

About this clone: In the same sample, other DNA sequences code for this CDR3. The J gene is TRBJ1-1, the V gene TRBV28; 8 positions match TRBD1. This CDR3 contains 14 residues. V shed 5 bases and J 1 base; nucleotides not matched to a gene: 3. CDR1 and CDR2 from the germline V gene are MDHEN and SYDVKM. CDR3 protein: CASSPGTGNTEAFF. CDR3 DNA sequence: TGTGCCAGCAGTCCCGGGACAGGGAACACTGAAGCTTTCTTT.

The rearrangement links TRBV28 to TRBJ1-6, with D unresolved. Germline CDR1 and CDR2: MDHEN and SYDVKM. V shed 2 bases and J shed 3 bases, with 14 bases lying between them. The CDR3 sequence is 17 residues long. The CDR3 bases are TGTGCCAGCAGTTTAAACAGCCAGGCTTACTATAATTCACCCCTCCACTTT. Protein sequence: CASSLNSQAYYNSPLHF.

The chain recombines TRBV10-3 with TRBJ1-1; D is unclear. The CDR3 is made up of 11 amino acids. CDR1 is ENHRY, CDR2 SYGVKD, per germline. Trimming left V 2 bases short and J 7 bases short, with 5 bases between. The CDR3, as DNA: TGTGCCATCAGTGAGGGGCATGAAGCTTTCTTT. Protein sequence: CAISEGHEAFF.

This clone has only one observation. V usage is TRBV2 and J usage is TRBJ2-5; 7 bases line up with TRBD2. CDR3 size: 17 residues. V lost 8 bases, J lost 5 bases, and 20 bases stayed unmatched. Germline V gene sequence: CDR1 SNHLY, CDR2 FYNNEI. CDR3 coding DNA: TGTGCCAGCGGGGGGGACCCGGCCCACCGAGACCCGGAGACCCAGTACTTC. Amino acids: CASGGDPAHRDPETQYF.

The rearrangement uses TRBV7-2 and TRBJ2-3; TRBD2 matches at 14 bases. Germline V lookup: CDR1 SGHTA, CDR2 FQGNSA. The CDR3 is made up of 16 amino acids. V dropped 5 bases and J dropped 3; count of bases not matched to a gene: 4. The CDR3 DNA follows: TGTGCCAGCAGCAGCGGACTAGCGGGAGGAACAGATACGCAGTATTTT. This translates into CASSSGLAGGTDTQYF.

The chain carries TRBV4-1 and TRBJ2-7; 7 bases match TRBD1. V lost 7 bases, J lost 2 bases, and 8 bases stayed unmatched. Per the germline V gene, CDR1 is MGHRA and CDR2 is YSYEKL. The CDR3 spans 14 residues. CDR3 DNA sequence: TGCGCCAGCACCCTTGAAAGGGGGCCCTACGAGCAGTACTTC. This sequence encodes CASTLERGPYEQYF.

The chain joins TRBV5-5 to TRBJ2-7; D might be TRBD1 (5 bases). Germline V lookup: CDR1 SGHKS, CDR2 YYEKEE (reference sequence). CDR3 size: 13 residues. V gave up 2 bases and J gave up 2 bases, with 8 bases separating them. CDR3 bases: TGTGCCAGCAGCTTTCAGGGCCCCTACGAGCAGTACTTC. Translated: CASSFQGPYEQYF.

A word on this clone: Other DNA sequences within the sample encode an identical CDR3. The V gene is TRBV4-1, the J gene TRBJ2-5; the match to TRBD1 covers 7 bases. Germline CDR1 and CDR2: MGHRA and YSYEKL. This CDR3 contains 15 residues. V gave up 0 bases and J gave up 5 bases; unmatched junction bases: 6. The CDR3 reads CASSQDDRVGETQYF. In nucleotides, the CDR3 is TGCGCCAGCAGCCAAGACGACAGGGTGGGGGAGACCCAGTACTTC.

This rearrangement joins TRBV7-9 to TRBJ1-2; D unclear. This CDR3 region has 16 residues. V was cut by 5 bases and J by 3 bases, with 19 bases left in between. Per germline, CDR1 SEHNR and CDR2 FQNEAQ (reference sequence). In DNA, the CDR3 is TGTGCCAGCAGCCAAAAAGCGGCAGGACTCTACTATGGCTACACCTTC. As protein: CASSQKAAGLYYGYTF.

The chain recombines TRBV27 with TRBJ2-7; 8 bases are a match to TRBD1. Germline trimming cut 4 bases from V and 7 bases from J; bases unmatched to any gene: 6. The CDR3 sequence is 13 residues long. Germline loops: CDR1 MNHEY, CDR2 SMNVEV (reference sequence). The CDR3 sequence: CASSSQGVREQYF. The DNA of the CDR3 is TGTGCCAGCAGTTCACAGGGGGTGAGGGAGCAGTACTTC.

Regarding this clone: At one end, the junction sequence differs from germline, possibly due to a read error. This chain links TRBV7-9 with TRBJ1-1, with TRBD1 identical over 8 bases. Looked up from germline, CDR1 is SEHNR and CDR2 is FQNEAQ (reference sequence). The CDR3 has 16 residues. Here the CDR3 DNA reads TGTTCCAGCAGCCACCCGGGGGGACAGGCCCACACTGAAGCTTTCTTT. As protein: CSSSHPGGQAHTEAFF.

This clone was picked up a small number of times. V and J are TRBV9 and TRBJ1-1; D gene ambiguous. CDR3 length: 15 amino acids. The V gene's germline CDR1 is SGDLS and CDR2 YYNGEE. V was pared by 4 bases and J by 0 bases, with 13 bases between. The CDR3 region is CASSPRMALNTEAFF. In DNA, the CDR3 is TGTGCCAGCAGCCCTAGGATGGCCCTGAACACTGAAGCTTTCTTT.

The chain has TRBV11-3 and TRBJ2-1, with D uncertain. The CDR3 sequence is 15 residues long. CDR1 is SGHNT, CDR2 YENEEA, per germline. V lost 1 base to trimming and J lost 9 bases, with 16 bases between them. The CDR3 DNA is TGTGCCAGCAGCTTAGTTACAAGCGATCCACTTGAGCAGTTCTTC. Translated: CASSLVTSDPLEQFF.

The CDR3 coding sequence is TGTGCCAGCAGCTTATCAGGGCCGACAGATACGCAGTATTTT. It codes for CASSLSGPTDTQYF. The rearrangement uses TRBV7-2 and TRBJ2-3; the D gene is possibly TRBD1 (5 bases). CDR3 size: 14 residues. Germline-derived CDR1 and CDR2 are SGHTA and FQGNSA. V lost 2 bases and J 3 bases, leaving 9 bases between the germline ends.

V usage is TRBV5-1 and J usage is TRBJ2-2; tentatively, D is TRBD1 (6 bases). The CDR3 is 15 residues long. The V gene lost 2 bases and the J gene lost 2 bases, with 10 bases spanning the gap. Germline V gene data show CDR1 as SGHRS and CDR2 as YFSETQ. CDR3 bases: TGCGCCAGCAGCTTCACAGGGAGTAACACCGGGGAGCTGTTTTTT. This codes for CASSFTGSNTGELFF.

V is TRBV5-6 and J is TRBJ1-6; D might be TRBD1 (5 bases). This CDR3 comprises 16 residues. The V gene lost 2 bases and the J gene lost 7 bases, with 16 bases spanning the gap. CDR1 is SGHDT, CDR2 YYEEEE, per germline. CDR3 nucleotides: TGTGCCAGCAGCTTCGATGGGGCGTATTACAATTCACCCCTCCACTTT. This codes for CASSFDGAYYNSPLHF.

The chain recombines TRBV4-2 with TRBJ2-7, with 10 bases identical to TRBD1. Germline V gene sequence: CDR1 LGHNA, CDR2 YNFKEQ. With 5 bases clipped from V and 0 bases from J, the junction kept 19 bases outside the gene matches. CDR3 length: 20 amino acids. This CDR3 reads CASSMQYRDRGSRYSYEQYF. Written as DNA, the CDR3 is TGTGCCAGCAGCATGCAATACCGGGACAGGGGTAGTCGATACTCCTACGAGCAGTACTTC.

This clone was recorded a few times. The gene calls are TRBV28 and TRBJ2-7, with D maybe TRBD1 (6 bases). The CDR3 contains 15 residues. V gave up 6 bases and J gave up 3 bases, with 18 bases separating them. In germline, CDR1 is MDHEN, CDR2 SYDVKM. The CDR3 loop reads CASRDQQGNGYEQYF. The DNA of the CDR3 is TGTGCCAGCAGAGACCAACAGGGTAATGGCTACGAGCAGTACTTC.

This rearrangement joins TRBV7-2 to TRBJ2-5, with D possibly being TRBD1 (6 bases). The J call may be incorrect, as the DNA end agrees better with TRBJ2-7. This CDR3 spans 13 amino acids. Germline V lookup: CDR1 SGHTA, CDR2 FQGNSA. The CDR3 is CASSFFQGYEQYF. The DNA for the CDR3 is TGTGCCAGCAGCTTTTTCCAGGGGTACGAGCAGTACTTC.

The rearrangement joins TRBV7-2 to TRBJ1-1; a weak D match, TRBD1 (6 bases). Per the germline V gene, CDR1 is SGHTA and CDR2 is FQGNSA. The length of the CDR3 is 15 residues. The V end lost 5 bases, the J end lost 4 bases, and 17 bases lay between the germline ends. The chain's CDR3 is CASSPTTGSRTEAFF. For the CDR3, the DNA is TGTGCCAGCAGCCCTACCACAGGGTCTCGCACTGAAGCTTTCTTT.

This sequence joins TRBV19 and TRBJ1-5; 8 bases match TRBD1. V was pared by 9 bases and J by 6 bases, with 10 bases of the junction left unmatched. Germline V gene lookup returns CDR1 LNHDA and CDR2 SQIVND (reference sequence). The CDR3 covers 14 residues. As DNA, the CDR3 is TGTGCCAGACCCCGCGGCAGGGGGCTTCAGCCCCAGCATTTT. This translates into CARPRGRGLQPQHF.

This clone was seen a few times. The rearrangement links TRBV4-1 to TRBJ2-1; TRBD2 agrees at 10 bases. V trimming: 4 bases; J trimming: 5 bases; junction bases outside the gene matches: 5. This CDR3 region has 15 residues. Germline V gene data show CDR1 as MGHRA and CDR2 as YSYEKL. CDR3 nucleotide sequence: TGCGCCAGCAGCCCCCCTAGCGGGAGCCACAATGAGCAGTTCTTC. Translating gives CASSPPSGSHNEQFF.

The rearrangement uses TRBV5-1 and TRBJ2-3, with TRBD2 matching over 8 bases. Per germline, CDR1 SGHRS and CDR2 YFSETQ. The CDR3 loop spans 16 amino acids. V trimming: 0 bases; J trimming: 1 base; junction bases outside the gene matches: 4. This CDR3 reads CASSLAGGAGTDTQYF. The CDR3 DNA is TGCGCCAGCAGCTTGGCCGGGGGGGCAGGCACAGATACGCAGTATTTT.

This clone showed up just a few times. The rearrangement uses TRBV6-5 and TRBJ2-1; no clear D gene. V was shortened by 2 bases and J by 10 bases, with 6 bases between the two germline ends. Germline V lookup: CDR1 MNHEY, CDR2 SVGAGI. The CDR3 is made up of 11 amino acids. This CDR3 is CASSYGREQFF. The CDR3 bases are TGTGCCAGCAGTTACGGCAGGGAGCAGTTCTTC.

The rearrangement joins TRBV6-1 to TRBJ1-4, with 8 bases lining up with TRBD1. The CDR3 sequence is 15 residues long. V was pared by 6 bases and J by 8 bases, with 11 bases of the junction left unmatched. In germline, CDR1 is MNHNS, CDR2 SASEGT. The CDR3 DNA sequence: TGTGCCAGCAGCAGTGGACAGGGCGTGATCGAAAAACTGTTTTTT. Encoded protein: CASSSGQGVIEKLFF.

The chain carries TRBV5-4 and TRBJ1-2; D unclear. Germline CDR1 is SGHNT and CDR2 is YYREEE (reference sequence). This CDR3 region has 14 residues. Trimming removed 1 base from V and 4 bases from J, with 11 bases in between. For the CDR3, the DNA is TGTGCCAGCAGCTTGTCCTCCAGGTCCTATGGCTACACCTTC. Translation gives CASSLSSRSYGYTF.